This TCR beta chain came from a study of T cell changes during pregnancy in multiple sclerosis. Concerning this clone: The same CDR3 can be traced to other DNA sequences in this sample.

Germline V gene sequence: CDR1 SGDLS, CDR2 YYNGEE. The CDR3 spans 14 residues. J lost 0 bases, V lost 3 bases, and 0 bases had no gene match. Libraries were prepared by immunoSEQ multiplex PCR; TCRdb keeps only in-frame clonotypes and omits some of them. The sample has 50,000 to 70,000 clones, 91% seen once; the top ten hold approximately 2%. The sequenced sample was peripheral blood, obtained in the third trimester of pregnancy. V and J are TRBV9 and TRBJ2-1, with TRBD1 matching over 7 bases. The clonotype originates from a female donor in good health, enrolled as a control in a pregnancy study. The CDR3 spells CASSGTGSYNEQFF. CDR3 DNA: TGTGCCAGCAGCGGGACAGGCTCCTACAATGAGCAGTTCTTC. Full variable domain (remainder filled in from reference TRBV9 and TRBJ2-1): DSGVTQTPKHLITATGQRVTLRCSPRSGDLSVYWYQQSLDQGLQFLIQYYNGEERAKGNILERFSAQQFPDLHSELNLSSLELGDSALYFCASSGTGSYNEQFFGPGTRLTVL.